The next 17 T cell receptor beta chains were all read from a single sample in a study of T cells after posttransplantation cyclophosphamide. The protocol was immunoSEQ multiplex PCR, while the TCRdb copy is restricted to in-frame clones and leaves out a portion. The table lists tens of thousands of clones, with no singletons. Material: PBMCs. Every receptor here comes from a man in his fifties or sixties in good health, CMV-negative, and a related stem cell transplant donor.

This clone was found many times. J is TRBJ1-2 and V is TRBV19; no clear D. Per the germline V gene, CDR1 is LNHDA and CDR2 is SQIVND (reference sequence). The length of the CDR3 is 13 residues. Trimming stripped 6 bases from V and 4 bases from J, with 12 bases between. CDR3 in amino acids: CASSITVSYGYTF. As DNA, the CDR3 is TGTGCCAGTAGCATAACAGTGAGCTATGGCTACACCTTC. Filled out from reference TRBV19 and TRBJ1-2, the complete variable domain reads DGGITQSPKYLFRKEGQNVTLSCEQNLNHDAMYWYRQDPGQGLRLIYYSQIVNDFQKGDIAEGYSVSREKKESFPLTVTSAQKNPTAFYLCASSITVSYGYTFGSGTRLTVV.

This clone was seen many times. The chain recombines TRBV6-5 with TRBJ1-4, with D possibly being TRBD1 (5 bases). Germline loops: CDR1 MNHEY, CDR2 SVGAGI. CDR3 size: 13 residues. Trimming removed 7 bases at V and 7 bases at J, with 13 bases between. CDR3 sequence reads: CASTYRQGEKLFF. The DNA of the CDR3 is TGTGCCAGCACCTACCGGCAGGGTGAAAAACTGTTTTTT.

In this sample, this clone turned up many times. The J gene is TRBJ2-3, the V gene TRBV6-4; TRBD2 matches 14 bases. Germline trimming cut 4 bases from V and 6 bases from J; bases unmatched to any gene: 6. CDR1 and CDR2 (germline): MRHNA, SNTAGT. This CDR3 contains 16 residues. CDR3 residues: CASSAGTSGSSDTQYF. CDR3 nucleotide sequence: TGTGCCAGCAGTGCCGGGACTAGCGGGAGTTCCGATACGCAGTATTTT.

This clone appeared many times. The chain carries TRBV7-9 and TRBJ2-7, with 9 nucleotides matching TRBD1. Germline V gene data show CDR1 as SEHNR and CDR2 as FQNEAQ (reference sequence). Trimming took 1 base from V and 6 from J; bases not matched to a gene: 13. The CDR3 has 17 amino acids. The CDR3 loop is CASSLGWPRQGGGEQYF. Written as DNA, the CDR3 is TGTGCCAGCAGCTTAGGCTGGCCGAGACAGGGGGGAGGCGAGCAGTACTTC.

This clone has ten or more counts. CDR3 DNA sequence: TGTGCCAGCAGCCGCGGGACAGGAGCTTATAGCACAGATACGCAGTATTTT. Its translation: CASSRGTGAYSTDTQYF. The chain carries TRBV13 and TRBJ2-3; 8 nucleotides match TRBD1. The CDR3 spans 17 residues. With V trimmed by 5 bases and J by 0 bases, 10 bases remained unmatched. Germline CDR1 is PRHDT and CDR2 is FYEKMQ (reference sequence).

This clone was detected ten times or more. The chain has TRBV7-2 and TRBJ2-7; a possible D gene is TRBD1 (6 bases). Germline V lookup: CDR1 SGHTA, CDR2 FQGNSA. This CDR3 is built from 16 residues. V was cut by 0 bases and J by 0 bases, with 12 bases left in between. The CDR3 sequence: CASSLAMTGYSYEQYF. CDR3 nucleotides: TGTGCCAGCAGCTTAGCGATGACAGGTTACTCCTACGAGCAGTACTTC.

This clone occurred many times. The chain links TRBV29-1 to TRBJ1-2, with 7 positions matching TRBD1. V gave up 3 bases and J gave up 2 bases; unmatched junction bases: 6. The CDR3 has 14 amino acids. The germline gives CDR1 SQVTM, CDR2 ANQGSEA. The CDR3 DNA reads TGCAGCGTTGAGCAGGGGGTACAAAACTATGGCTACACCTTC. Translated, it gives CSVEQGVQNYGYTF.

The sample holds many counts of this clone. The chain joins TRBV2 to TRBJ1-2; TRBD1 agrees at 9 bases. The V gene's germline CDR1 is SNHLY and CDR2 FYNNEI. This CDR3 has 13 residues. With 4 bases clipped from V and 8 bases from J, the junction kept 5 bases outside the gene matches. The CDR3 here is CASSGDRVEGYTF. DNA of the CDR3: TGTGCCAGCAGTGGGGACAGGGTAGAAGGCTACACCTTC.

This clone was detected many times. The chain is built from TRBV12-5 and TRBJ2-7, with TRBD1 matching over 12 bases. Germline trimming cut 0 bases from V and 2 bases from J; bases unmatched to any gene: 8. Germline CDR1 is LGHNT and CDR2 is FRNRAP. The CDR3 loop spans 18 amino acids. CDR3 sequence (DNA): TGTGCTAGTGGTTTGGTATTATATGGGACAGGGGGCGCCTACGAGCAGTACTTC. Protein sequence: CASGLVLYGTGGAYEQYF.

This clone was seen at least ten times. The genes are TRBV15 and TRBJ2-7, with TRBD1 matching 7 bases. The J segment lost 3 bases and the V segment lost 0 bases, leaving 5 bases of the junction unmatched. The CDR3 covers 15 residues. Germline-derived CDR1 and CDR2 are LNHNV and YYDKDF (reference sequence). The DNA of the CDR3 is TGTGCCACCAGCAGAGATTTGGGACAGAACTACGAGCAGTACTTC. It is translated as CATSRDLGQNYEQYF.

This clone was seen ten or more times. The chain has TRBV27 and TRBJ1-2, with 8 bases aligning to TRBD1. The V and J ends lost 5 bases and 7 bases, in that order; junction bases with no gene match: 9. This CDR3 is 14 amino acids long. Germline V gene sequence: CDR1 MNHEY, CDR2 SMNVEV (reference sequence). Written as DNA, the CDR3 is TGTGCCAGCAGTACGAGACAGGGGATCGGTGGCTACACCTTC. Its protein is CASSTRQGIGGYTF.

In this sample, this clone turned up many times. The chain uses TRBV10-1 and TRBJ1-4; the match to TRBD1 covers 9 bases. CDR1 and CDR2 (germline): WNHNN, SYGVQD (reference sequence). V lost 6 bases and J lost 7; bases outside the gene matches: 6. The CDR3 extends over 14 amino acids. CDR3 nucleotide sequence: TGCGCCAGCAGCTCGGGACAGGGTAGTGAAAAACTGTTTTTT. Amino acid sequence: CASSSGQGSEKLFF.

The sample holds many counts of this clone. The rearrangement uses TRBV5-1 and TRBJ1-1, with 7 bases identical to TRBD1. Trimming at V came to 3 bases and at J to 3 bases, leaving 8 bases not matched to a gene. In germline, CDR1 is SGHRS, CDR2 YFSETQ. This CDR3 contains 15 residues. The CDR3 DNA is TGCGCCAGCAGCTGGGAACAGGGGACTCACACTGAAGCTTTCTTT. Amino acid sequence: CASSWEQGTHTEAFF.

This clone appeared many times. The chain uses TRBV11-2 and TRBJ2-5; maybe TRBD1 (5 bases). CDR1 and CDR2 (germline): SGHAT, FQNNGV. The germline V and J ends were trimmed by 1 base and 4 bases, with 10 bases remaining between them. The CDR3 covers 14 residues. The CDR3 coding sequence is TGTGCCAGCAGCTTAGCAGGGTTAAGAGAGACCCAGTACTTC. Translated: CASSLAGLRETQYF.

This clone was picked up many times. The chain employs TRBV9 and TRBJ2-1, with 9 bases identical to TRBD2. V lost 6 bases, J lost 6 bases, and 16 bases stayed unmatched. CDR1 and CDR2 from the germline V gene are SGDLS and YYNGEE. This CDR3 has 17 amino acids. Here the CDR3 DNA reads TGTGCCAGCACCCTATACCCGGCGGGGGGGCCTTTCAATGAGCAGTTCTTC. Translation gives CASTLYPAGGPFNEQFF.

This clone came up many times. The chain carries TRBV19 and TRBJ2-3, with 8 nucleotides matching TRBD1. The CDR3 sequence is 13 residues long. V trimming: 6 bases; J trimming: 1 base; junction bases outside the gene matches: 0. Germline V CDR1 and CDR2: LNHDA, SQIVND (reference sequence). The CDR3 DNA sequence: TGTGCCAGTAGGGGACAGGGCACAGATACGCAGTATTTT. Its translation is CASRGQGTDTQYF.

This chain joins TRBV7-2 and TRBJ2-5, with D perhaps TRBD2 (7 bases). The last part of the DNA fits TRBJ2-7 better; the J call may be wrong. This CDR3 has 15 residues. The germline CDR1 and CDR2 sequences are SGHTA and FQGNSA. The CDR3 bases are TGTGCCAGCAGTCAAGCCGCGGGGGCTGGGTACGAGCAGTACTTC. This gives the protein CASSQAAGAGYEQYF.